Included here is one TCR beta chain sequence, with context. The source of the sample is a study of blood T cell repertoires in COVID-19. Germline V gives CDR1 MRHNA, CDR2 SNTAGT. This CDR3 contains 15 residues. V shed 5 bases and J 6 bases; nucleotides not matched to a gene: 7. Data came from immunoSEQ multiplex PCR; TCRdb stores just in-frame clones and leaves some out. The sample includes 250,000 or so clones, roughly 85% seen only once; the top ten take 5% to 8%. The TCR comes from a woman between 50 and 59 years old who had been exposed to COVID-19. The chain has TRBV6-4 and TRBJ2-1; 10 bases agree with TRBD2. Sequenced input: PBMCs or T cells enriched from blood (not recorded which). The CDR3 spells CASSLSGGAGNEQFF. The CDR3 DNA follows: TGTGCCAGCAGTTTGAGCGGGGGGGCAGGCAATGAGCAGTTCTTC.